These 28 T cell receptor beta chains were sequenced from one sample in a study of blood T cell repertoires in COVID-19. Measured with immunoSEQ multiplex PCR; TCRdb has only the in-frame clones, and not every one. The sample contains under 200,000 clones, about 87% of which appear only once. Sequenced input: peripheral blood. The receptors here all came from a woman aged 70-85 years with COVID-19, enrolled during active disease.

This rearrangement joins TRBV5-5 to TRBJ1-6; TRBD1 might be the D (5 bases). The CDR3 loop spans 15 amino acids. Between the trimmed V and J ends, which lost 6 bases and 2 bases, there was a span of 12 bases. Germline V gene lookup returns CDR1 SGHKS and CDR2 YYEKEE (reference sequence). The CDR3 DNA follows: TGTGCCAGCACCCCACCAGGGACCTATAATTCACCCCTCCACTTT. Translating gives CASTPPGTYNSPLHF.

This clone appeared a few times. This sequence joins TRBV5-6 and TRBJ2-5; 9 bases agree with TRBD1. In germline, CDR1 is SGHDT, CDR2 YYEEEE. The CDR3 runs to 15 residues. J lost 6 bases, V lost 2 bases, and 8 bases had no gene match. This CDR3 is CASSFTGTGLKTQYF. For the CDR3, the DNA is TGTGCCAGCAGCTTTACCGGGACAGGGCTAAAGACCCAGTACTTC.

This clone occurred once. The chain joins TRBV30 to TRBJ1-4; TRBD1 aligns across 8 bases. The CDR3 length is 15 residues. The junction had 8 bases not matched to a gene; V was cut back by 2 bases and J by 6 bases. CDR1 GTSNPN and CDR2 SVGIG come from the germline V gene (reference sequence). In DNA form, the CDR3 reads TGTGCCTGGAGTTCACAGGGGGATGGTCATGAAAAACTGTTTTTT. Its translation: CAWSSQGDGHEKLFF.

The V gene is TRBV27, the J gene TRBJ1-2, with 8 positions matching TRBD1. J was trimmed by 1 base and V by 7 bases; bases with no gene match: 5. The germline gives CDR1 MNHEY, CDR2 SMNVEV (reference sequence). CDR3 length: 14 amino acids. CDR3 nucleotides: TGTGCCAGCACCAGGACAGGGTATAACTATGGCTACACCTTC. This codes for CASTRTGYNYGYTF.

The rearrangement joins TRBV5-1 to TRBJ2-7; D ambiguous. In germline, CDR1 is SGHRS, CDR2 YFSETQ. Trimming cost V 0 bases and J 6 bases, with 13 bases left between them. This CDR3 has 14 residues. The CDR3 DNA follows: TGCGCCAGCAGCTTGGAGCCCCCAACAGTCGAGCAGTACTTC. It encodes CASSLEPPTVEQYF.

The chain couples TRBV5-1 to TRBJ1-1; D is undetermined. The CDR3 spans 14 residues. Trimming left V 2 bases short and J 4 bases short, with 12 bases between. CDR1 SGHRS and CDR2 YFSETQ come from the germline V gene. For the CDR3, the DNA is TGCGCCAGCAGCTTTGACCGCAGCGGCACTGAAGCTTTCTTT. This gives the protein CASSFDRSGTEAFF.

The chain employs TRBV20-1 and TRBJ2-3; perhaps TRBD2 as D (7 bases). This CDR3 contains 15 residues. The V end was cut by 3 bases, the J end by 1 base, with 14 bases between. Germline assignment: CDR1 DFQATT and CDR2 SNEGSKA (reference sequence). The DNA of the CDR3 is TGCAGTGCTAGTAAAGGGGGGGCGGGCACAGATACGCAGTATTTT. Translated: CSASKGGAGTDTQYF.

The count of this clone is one. This chain connects TRBV27 to TRBJ1-4, with TRBD1 as a possible D gene (6 bases). Trimming took off 3 bases at V and 4 bases at J, with 15 bases between the two ends. Germline loops: CDR1 MNHEY, CDR2 SMNVEV (reference sequence). The length of the CDR3 is 16 residues. The CDR3 DNA reads as TGTGCCAGCAGTTTCCGATTCGGGACAAATAATGAAAAACTGTTTTTT. Residues: CASSFRFGTNNEKLFF.

V usage is TRBV27 and J usage is TRBJ1-6, with 11 bases fitting TRBD1. Germline CDR1 and CDR2: MNHEY and SMNVEV (reference sequence). The CDR3 extends over 18 amino acids. V was pared by 6 bases and J by 0 bases, with 7 bases of the junction left unmatched. The CDR3 nucleotides are TGTGCCAGCAGCCGAGGACAGGGGGCCTTCTCCTATAATTCACCCCTCCACTTT. Amino acids: CASSRGQGAFSYNSPLHF.

The chain links TRBV7-9 to TRBJ1-1; D uncertain. The V end lost 5 bases, the J end lost 3 bases, and 13 bases lay between the germline ends. Germline values: CDR1 SEHNR, CDR2 FQNEAQ (reference sequence). The CDR3 totals 14 residues. The CDR3 reads CASSRTEGYTEAFF. For the CDR3, the DNA is TGTGCCAGCAGCCGGACGGAGGGCTACACTGAAGCTTTCTTT.

This chain joins TRBV5-4 and TRBJ1-1; 7 nucleotides line up with TRBD1. Germline trimming cut 4 bases from V and 3 bases from J; bases unmatched to any gene: 6. The CDR3 runs to 14 residues. Germline CDR1 SGHNT, CDR2 YYREEE (reference sequence). The CDR3 nucleotides read TGTGCCAGCAGCCAGGGGGAGGAGGACACTGAAGCTTTCTTT. Translated: CASSQGEEDTEAFF.

The chain uses TRBV18 and TRBJ2-6, with D possibly being TRBD2 (6 bases). Germline V lookup: CDR1 KGHSH, CDR2 LQKENI. Trimming took off 3 bases at V and 1 base at J, with 16 bases between the two ends. This CDR3 contains 18 residues. Here the CDR3 reads CASSPSGDSNSGANVLTF. The CDR3 DNA is TGTGCCAGCTCACCTTCCGGGGACTCTAATTCTGGGGCCAACGTCCTGACTTTC.

The chain carries TRBV5-1 and TRBJ2-1, with 12 bases fitting TRBD2. Germline V gene lookup returns CDR1 SGHRS and CDR2 YFSETQ. The CDR3 runs to 19 residues. V lost 0 bases, J lost 2 bases, and 9 bases stayed unmatched. The CDR3 sequence: CASSLAGLAGPAPYNEQFF. The CDR3, as DNA: TGCGCCAGCAGCTTGGCAGGACTAGCGGGGCCCGCCCCCTACAATGAGCAGTTCTTC. The whole variable domain, filled in from reference TRBV5-1 and TRBJ2-1, reads KAGVTQTPRYLIKTRGQQVTLSCSPISGHRSVSWYQQTPGQGLQFLFEYFSETQRNKGNFPGRFSGRQFSNSRSEMNVSTLELGDSALYLCASSLAGLAGPAPYNEQFFGPGTRLTVL.

The chain carries TRBV5-1 and TRBJ2-5; 9 positions match TRBD1. Germline assignment: CDR1 SGHRS and CDR2 YFSETQ. J gave up 3 bases and V 0 bases, and 9 bases lay outside the gene matches. The CDR3 consists of 17 residues. CDR3: CASSLAPLGQGEETQYF. The CDR3 DNA reads as TGCGCCAGCAGCTTGGCCCCACTGGGACAGGGAGAAGAGACCCAGTACTTC. Drawing the rest from reference TRBV5-1 and TRBJ2-5, the complete variable domain is KAGVTQTPRYLIKTRGQQVTLSCSPISGHRSVSWYQQTPGQGLQFLFEYFSETQRNKGNFPGRFSGRQFSNSRSEMNVSTLELGDSALYLCASSLAPLGQGEETQYFGPGTRLLVL.

This chain connects TRBV2 to TRBJ1-2; 7 nucleotides align to TRBD1. J lost 4 bases, V lost 1 base, and 6 bases had no gene match. The CDR3 sequence is 15 residues long. Germline CDR1 and CDR2: SNHLY and FYNNEI. Here the CDR3 DNA reads TGTGCCAGCAGTGAAGAGGGGGCAAGGTCCTATGGCTACACCTTC. Translating it yields CASSEEGARSYGYTF.

V is TRBV18 and J is TRBJ1-3; 7 positions match TRBD1. This CDR3 region has 16 residues. Germline trimming cut 1 base from V and 3 bases from J; bases unmatched to any gene: 6. Germline V CDR1 and CDR2: KGHSH, LQKENI. The CDR3 reads CASSPLQGGFGNTIYF. The DNA of the CDR3 is TGTGCCAGCTCACCACTGCAGGGGGGTTTTGGAAACACCATATATTTT.

DNA of the CDR3: TGTGCCAGCAGTTACTCCGAGACAGGGAAGGGGACACCCCTCCACTTT. Protein product: CASSYSETGKGTPLHF. V usage is TRBV6-6 and J usage is TRBJ1-6; 7 bases are a match to TRBD1. V lost 0 bases to trimming and J lost 11 bases; unmatched junction nucleotides: 10. The CDR3 sequence is 16 residues long. Germline-derived CDR1 and CDR2 are MNHNY and SVGAGI (reference sequence).

The J gene is TRBJ1-1, the V gene TRBV10-3; unclear D gene. The germline V and J ends were trimmed by 0 bases and 1 base, with 6 bases remaining between them. Looked up from germline, CDR1 is ENHRY and CDR2 is SYGVKD. The CDR3 totals 14 residues. This CDR3 reads CAISESIRNTEAFF. The CDR3 nucleotides are TGTGCCATCAGTGAGTCGATCAGGAACACTGAAGCTTTCTTT.

This chain links TRBV7-9 with TRBJ1-5, with 9 positions matching TRBD1. V shed 5 bases and J 6 bases; nucleotides not matched to a gene: 5. The CDR3 is 14 residues long. Germline V gives CDR1 SEHNR, CDR2 FQNEAQ (reference sequence). The DNA for the CDR3 is TGTGCCAGCAGCACACAGGGGGCAGGTCAGCCCCAGCATTTT. This gives the protein CASSTQGAGQPQHF.

CDR3 in amino acids: CASSNDRGGNSNQPQHF. The DNA of the CDR3 is TGTGCCAGTAGTAACGACAGGGGAGGAAACAGCAATCAGCCCCAGCATTTT. The chain carries TRBV19 and TRBJ1-5, with 8 bases matching TRBD1. The germline V gene encodes CDR1 LNHDA and CDR2 SQIVND (reference sequence). J lost 1 base, V lost 4 bases, and 9 bases had no gene match. This CDR3 has 17 residues.

The chain carries TRBV10-1 and TRBJ2-3; 8 bases are shared with TRBD1. The V gene's germline CDR1 is WNHNN and CDR2 SYGVQD (reference sequence). The CDR3 length is 15 residues. After removal of 2 bases from V and 2 bases from J, the junction contained 3 bases not matched to a gene. Written as DNA, the CDR3 is TGCGCCAGCAGTGAGGGACAGGGATCCACAGATACGCAGTATTTT. It yields the protein CASSEGQGSTDTQYF.

The V gene is TRBV9, the J gene TRBJ2-7; TRBD1 aligns across 10 bases. The CDR3 loop spans 16 amino acids. Per germline, CDR1 SGDLS and CDR2 YYNGEE. The trim removed 0 bases at V and 3 bases at J, leaving 6 bases unmatched. The CDR3 region has the DNA TGTGCCAGCAGCGTAGGTGGACAGGGGGTTATCTACGAGCAGTACTTC. This encodes CASSVGGQGVIYEQYF.

J is TRBJ1-5 and V is TRBV10-1; D remains unclear. Per the germline V gene, CDR1 is WNHNN and CDR2 is SYGVQD (reference sequence). The CDR3 is 14 residues long. V was trimmed by 2 bases and J by 5 bases, leaving 10 bases between them. The CDR3 DNA is TGCGCCAGCAGTGAGACCGGGATGTATCAGCCCCAGCATTTT. Its translation is CASSETGMYQPQHF.

The gene calls are TRBV7-3 and TRBJ2-1; 8 bases align to TRBD1. The CDR3 totals 15 residues. V dropped 2 bases and J dropped 1; count of bases not matched to a gene: 1. Germline CDR1 SGHTA, CDR2 FQGTGA. The CDR3 sequence: CASSLGQGSYNEQFF. In DNA form, the CDR3 reads TGTGCCAGCAGCTTAGGACAGGGATCCTACAATGAGCAGTTCTTC.

This clone came up a few times. The rearrangement links TRBV7-2 to TRBJ2-3, with D unclear. This CDR3 comprises 11 residues. In germline, CDR1 is SGHTA, CDR2 FQGNSA. Trimming took 5 bases from V and 8 from J, leaving 8 bases between them. The CDR3 loop is CASSRTGTQYF. The CDR3 nucleotides read TGTGCCAGCAGCCGCACGGGTACGCAGTATTTT.

The rearrangement joins TRBV7-8 to TRBJ2-7; D unresolved. V shed 6 bases and J shed 0 bases, with 12 bases lying between them. Germline CDR1 reads SGHVS; CDR2 reads FQNEAQ. This CDR3 has 14 residues. CDR3 region: CASSRLSSSYEQYF. In nucleotides, the CDR3 is TGTGCCAGCAGTCGCCTCTCTAGCTCCTACGAGCAGTACTTC.

The chain is built from TRBV10-2 and TRBJ1-1; the D gene is possibly TRBD1 (6 bases). The V end was cut by 9 bases, the J end by 4 bases, with 15 bases between. This CDR3 region has 13 residues. Germline assignment: CDR1 WSHSY and CDR2 SAAADI. The CDR3 region has the DNA TGCGCCAGTATTCGGCAGGGGAGCACTGAAGCTTTCTTT. Encoded protein: CASIRQGSTEAFF.

J is TRBJ2-1 and V is TRBV30, with D uncertain. The V end was cut by 8 bases, the J end by 6 bases, with 14 bases between. The germline V gene encodes CDR1 GTSNPN and CDR2 SVGIG (reference sequence). The CDR3 contains 12 residues. The DNA for the CDR3 is TGTGCCGGCGAACTCAGGCTCAATGAGCAGTTCTTC. Its protein is CAGELRLNEQFF.